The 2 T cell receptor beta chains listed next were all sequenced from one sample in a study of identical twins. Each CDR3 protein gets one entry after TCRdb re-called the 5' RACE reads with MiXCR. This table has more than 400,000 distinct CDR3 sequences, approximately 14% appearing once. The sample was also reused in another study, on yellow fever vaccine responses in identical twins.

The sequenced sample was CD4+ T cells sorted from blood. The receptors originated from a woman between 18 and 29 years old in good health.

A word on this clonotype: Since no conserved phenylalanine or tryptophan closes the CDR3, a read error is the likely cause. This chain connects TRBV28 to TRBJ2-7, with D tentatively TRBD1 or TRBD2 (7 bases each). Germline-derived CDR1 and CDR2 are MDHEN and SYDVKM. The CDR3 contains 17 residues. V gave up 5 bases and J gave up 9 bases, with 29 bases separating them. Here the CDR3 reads CASSLTAGQRDYVGQYL. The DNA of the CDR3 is TGTGCCAGCAGTCTTACGGCGGGACAGAGGGACTACGTTGGGCAGTACCTC.

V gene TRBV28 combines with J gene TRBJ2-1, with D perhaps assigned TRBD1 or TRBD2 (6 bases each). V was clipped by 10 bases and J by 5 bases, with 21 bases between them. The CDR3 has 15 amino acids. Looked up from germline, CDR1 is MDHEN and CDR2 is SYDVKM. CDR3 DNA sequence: TGTGCCAACAGCAGGGGACTTCACCGTAACAATGAGCAGTTCTTC. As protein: CANSRGLHRNNEQFF. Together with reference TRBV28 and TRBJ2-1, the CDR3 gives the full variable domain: DVKVTQSSRYLVKRTGEKVFLECVQDMDHENMFWYRQDPGLGLRLIYFSYDVKMKEKGDIPEGYSVSREKKERFSLILESASTNQTSMYLCANSRGLHRNNEQFFGPGTRLTVL.